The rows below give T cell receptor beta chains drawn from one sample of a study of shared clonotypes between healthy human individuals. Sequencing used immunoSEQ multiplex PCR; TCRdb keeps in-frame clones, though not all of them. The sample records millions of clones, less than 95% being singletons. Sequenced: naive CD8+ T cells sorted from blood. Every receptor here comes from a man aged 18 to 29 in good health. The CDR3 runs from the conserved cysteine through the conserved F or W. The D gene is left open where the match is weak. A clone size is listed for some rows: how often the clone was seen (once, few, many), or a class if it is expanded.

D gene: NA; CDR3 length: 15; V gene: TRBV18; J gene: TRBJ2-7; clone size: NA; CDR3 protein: CASSPQRSHAYEQYF; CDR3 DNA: TGTGCCAGCTCACCACAAAGGTCACACGCCTACGAGCAGTACTTC
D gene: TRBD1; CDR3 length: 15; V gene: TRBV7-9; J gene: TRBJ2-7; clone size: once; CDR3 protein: CASSLPDRGFYEQYF; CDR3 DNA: TGTGCCAGCAGCTTACCGGACAGGGGGTTCTACGAGCAGTACTTC
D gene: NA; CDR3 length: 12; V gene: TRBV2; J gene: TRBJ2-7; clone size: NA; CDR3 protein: CASSGRVYEQYF; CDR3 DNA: TGTGCCAGCAGTGGGCGCGTCTACGAGCAGTACTTC
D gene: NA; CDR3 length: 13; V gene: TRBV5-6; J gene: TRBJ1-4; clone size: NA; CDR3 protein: CASSWDVNEKLFF; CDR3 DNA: TGTGCCAGCAGTTGGGACGTGAATGAAAAACTGTTTTTT
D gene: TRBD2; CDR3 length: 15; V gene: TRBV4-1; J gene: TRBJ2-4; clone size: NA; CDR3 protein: CASSQGGLVENIQYF; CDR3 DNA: TGCGCCAGCAGCCAAGGGGGACTAGTCGAAAACATTCAGTACTTC
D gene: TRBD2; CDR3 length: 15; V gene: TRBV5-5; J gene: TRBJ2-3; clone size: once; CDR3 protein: CASSLFSGGADTQYF; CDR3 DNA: TGTGCCAGCAGCTTGTTCAGCGGGGGGGCAGATACGCAGTATTTT
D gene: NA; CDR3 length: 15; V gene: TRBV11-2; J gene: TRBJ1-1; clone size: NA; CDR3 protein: CASSSDDWGLAQAFF; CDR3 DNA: TGTGCCAGCAGCTCGGACGACTGGGGGCTGGCTCAAGCTTTCTTT
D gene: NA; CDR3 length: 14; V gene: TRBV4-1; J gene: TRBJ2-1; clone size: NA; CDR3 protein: CASSQEMWGNEQFF; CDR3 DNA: TGCGCCAGCAGCCAAGAGATGTGGGGCAATGAGCAGTTCTTC
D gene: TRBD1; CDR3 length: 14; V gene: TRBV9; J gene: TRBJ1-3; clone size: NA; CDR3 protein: CASGTGDSGNTIYF; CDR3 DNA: TGTGCCAGCGGGACAGGTGACTCTGGAAACACCATATATTTT
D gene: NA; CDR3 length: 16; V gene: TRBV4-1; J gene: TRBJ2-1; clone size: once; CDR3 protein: CASSQAGLSSYNEQFF; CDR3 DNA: TGCGCCAGCAGCCAGGCGGGCCTAAGCTCCTACAATGAGCAGTTCTTC
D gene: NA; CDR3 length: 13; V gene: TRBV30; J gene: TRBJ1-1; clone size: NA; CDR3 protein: CAWSVLMNTEAFF; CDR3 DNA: TGTGCCTGGAGTGTTTTAATGAACACTGAAGCTTTCTTT
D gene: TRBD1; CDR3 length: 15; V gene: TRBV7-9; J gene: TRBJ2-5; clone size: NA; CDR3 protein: CASSHDRGGEETQYF; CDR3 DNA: TGTGCCAGCAGCCACGACAGGGGCGGGGAAGAGACCCAGTACTTC
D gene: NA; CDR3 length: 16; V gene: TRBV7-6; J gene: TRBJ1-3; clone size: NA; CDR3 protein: CASSPYFIPGGNTIYF; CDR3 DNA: TGTGCCAGCAGCCCGTATTTTATACCCGGGGGAAACACCATATATTTT
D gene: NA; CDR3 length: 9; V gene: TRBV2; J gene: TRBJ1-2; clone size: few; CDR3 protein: CASSPPLTF; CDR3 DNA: TGTGCCAGCAGTCCTCCGCTCACCTTC
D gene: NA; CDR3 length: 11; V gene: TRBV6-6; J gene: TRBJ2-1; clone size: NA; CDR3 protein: CASSLPGIQFF; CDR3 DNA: TGTGCCAGCAGTCTACCCGGGATACAGTTCTTC
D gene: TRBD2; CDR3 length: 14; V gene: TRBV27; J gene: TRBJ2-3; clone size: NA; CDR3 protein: CASKLRGGTDTQYF; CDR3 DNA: TGTGCCAGCAAGCTCCGGGGGGGCACAGATACGCAGTATTTT
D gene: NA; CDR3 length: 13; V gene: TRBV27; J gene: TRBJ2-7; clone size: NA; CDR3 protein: CASSRTETYEQYF; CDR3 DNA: TGTGCCAGCAGTAGGACTGAAACCTACGAGCAGTACTTC
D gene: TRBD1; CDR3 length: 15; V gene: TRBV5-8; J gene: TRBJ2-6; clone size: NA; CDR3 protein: CASSVDRAGANVLTF; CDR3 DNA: TGTGCCAGCAGCGTGGACAGGGCAGGGGCCAACGTCCTGACTTTC
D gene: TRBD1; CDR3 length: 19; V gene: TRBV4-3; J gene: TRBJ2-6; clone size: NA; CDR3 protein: CASSQVQGAALSGANVLTF; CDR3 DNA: TGCGCCAGCAGCCAGGTGCAGGGGGCCGCATTATCTGGGGCCAACGTCCTGACTTTC
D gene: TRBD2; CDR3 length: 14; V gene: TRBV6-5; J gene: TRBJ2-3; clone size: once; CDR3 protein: CASSYSGGLDTQYF; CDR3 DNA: TGTGCCAGCAGTTACTCGGGAGGGTTAGATACGCAGTATTTT